The present entry profiles one T cell receptor beta chain with its context. The sample holds a few counts of this clonotype. Its antigen target is currently unknown. Base quality data are lacking; no much larger clone is found one base away. Library preparation used 5' RACE. Sequencing was carried out with an Illumina HiSeq 2000. A universal primer binding site was introduced by template switching, and a unique molecular identifier was present in the final cDNA, enabling accurate counting of TCR cDNA molecules. Specific primers in the conserved constant-segment region were used to synthesize first-strand cDNA for TCR alpha and beta chains. To control for contamination, every cDNA library carried two barcodes: a SMART-Mk sample barcode plus Illumina barcodes. TruSeq adapter sequences, together with Illumina sample barcodes, were added in two successive PCR steps. The TCR alpha and beta cDNA libraries were sequenced on the Illumina HiSeq platform using custom primers. The authors' analysis ran thus. MiGEC processed the raw reads to extract unique molecular identifiers, while MiXCR was used to determine the CDR3 positions. For each individual, recombination models were inferred using an EM algorithm with the repgenHMM and IGoR tools. The analysis of shared clonotypes was done with the tcR package in R, with sharing normalized by the product of cloneset sizes. To study raw recombination without the effects of thymic and clonal selection, out-of-frame nonproductive sequences were analyzed. TCRdb's own reprocessing of the public reads used fastp at Q25 and MiXCR and kept productive beta chains. One record per CDR3 amino acid sequence lists the most common genes and DNA. TCRdb's processing, not the authors', yielded these V and J calls. In all, the sample holds some 710,000 distinct CDR3 sequences, and 5.5% to 6.5% of those were seen once. In total, the top ten clones hold around 2% of the sample.

Taken from cysteine to phenylalanine, the CDR3 has 14 residues. The only DNA kept is the CDR3, 42 bases in frame from the first base. V is cut back by 8 bases and J by 2 bases, with 5 bases in the junction unmatched. Looking up the germline V gene (reference sequence) yields CDR1 MNHEY and CDR2 SMNVEV. This entry is derived from a study of identical twins (dated by TCRdb to 2016 to 2017). Context from the whole study: TCR alpha and beta repertoires from monozygotic twins, unrelated adults of various ages and cord blood were deep-sequenced to test whether fetal clonotypes persist. To rule out contamination, replicate twin experiments were performed at different times with different library preparation protocols. The research as a whole found: Out-of-frame TCR alpha sequences shared between twins showed an excess of low generation-probability sequences compared with coincidental sharing between unrelated individuals. Zero-insertion analyses could be partly confounded by invariant T cells such as MAIT and iNKT, although diverse VJ usage argued against such confounding for most clonotypes. Recombination models systematically underestimated out-of-frame TCR alpha sharing in monozygotic twins but agreed with sharing between unrelated individuals. Abundant cord blood beta clonotypes had fewer insertions, young adult naive repertoires showed a similar but weaker trend, and memory repertoires showed no such trend. Because the same donors could not be followed over many years, conclusions were based on cross-sectional statistical analysis. In beta out-of-frame sequences, excess twin sharing was weaker, because having fewer shared sequences lowered the signal-to-noise ratio.

Only healthy Caucasian donors were included. Three unrelated non-twin adults were also sequenced: a male aged 18 to 30, a male aged 50 to 60 and a female aged 50 to 60. Using Miltenyi CD45RO+ enrichment and human naive T-cell isolation kits, memory (CD45RO+) and naive T cells were isolated from PBMC. The chain couples TRBV27 to TRBJ2-1, with TRBD1 identical over 8 junction bases. Sequenced input: naive T cells sorted from blood. Reading the label with the study, this specimen's cell subset or site is: cells isolated with a human naive T-cell isolation kit. This clonotype was obtained from a man aged 18 to 29 in good health. CDR3 loop: CASGLQGAYNEQFF. The DNA reads TGTGCCAGCGGCTTACAGGGGGCCTACAATGAGCAGTTCTTC.